This T cell receptor beta chain was identified in a study of technical replicates of blood from a handful of donors. CDR1 and CDR2 from the germline V gene are LNHNV and YYDKDF (reference sequence). V shed 5 bases and J shed 6 bases, with 20 bases lying between them. The CDR3 sequence is 15 residues long. Repertoires were generated with immunoSEQ multiplex PCR, while TCRdb's copy carries only in-frame clones and drops some. Of 50,000 to 80,000 clones in the sample, approximately 86% were seen once. The material sequenced was PBMCs. The rearrangement joins TRBV15 to TRBJ2-7; TRBD2 might be the D (6 bases). The sequence was obtained from a human donor in good health. Some clones in this sample may be carry-over from other donors' samples. The CDR3 is CATSEGWPLGGEQYF. CDR3 nucleotides: TGTGCCACCAGCGAAGGGTGGCCCCTCGGGGGCGAGCAGTACTTC.